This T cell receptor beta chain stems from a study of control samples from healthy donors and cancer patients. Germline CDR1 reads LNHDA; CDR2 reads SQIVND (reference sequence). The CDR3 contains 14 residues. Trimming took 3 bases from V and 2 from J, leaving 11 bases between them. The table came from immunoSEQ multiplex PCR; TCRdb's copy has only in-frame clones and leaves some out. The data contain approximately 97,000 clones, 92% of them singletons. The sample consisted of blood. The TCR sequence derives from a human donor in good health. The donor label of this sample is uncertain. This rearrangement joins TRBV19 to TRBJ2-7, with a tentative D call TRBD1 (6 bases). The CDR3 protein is CASSIAGDTYEQYF. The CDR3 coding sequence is TGTGCCAGTAGTATTGCAGGGGATACCTACGAGCAGTACTTC.